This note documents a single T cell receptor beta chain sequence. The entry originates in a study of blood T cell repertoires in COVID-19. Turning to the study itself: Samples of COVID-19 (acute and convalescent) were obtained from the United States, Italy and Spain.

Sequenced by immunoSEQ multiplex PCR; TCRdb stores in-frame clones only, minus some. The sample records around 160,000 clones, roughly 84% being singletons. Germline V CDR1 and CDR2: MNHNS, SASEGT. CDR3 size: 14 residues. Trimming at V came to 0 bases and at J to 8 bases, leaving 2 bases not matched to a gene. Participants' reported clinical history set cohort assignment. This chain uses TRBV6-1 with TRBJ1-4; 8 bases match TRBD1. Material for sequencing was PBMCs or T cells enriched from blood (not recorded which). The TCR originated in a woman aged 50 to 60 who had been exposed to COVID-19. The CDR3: CASSEARGREKLFF. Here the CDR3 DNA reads TGTGCCAGCAGTGAAGCCAGGGGGCGCGAAAAACTGTTTTTT.